This T cell receptor (beta chain) appears in the sequencing data of a study of shared clonotypes between healthy human individuals. The data were produced by immunoSEQ multiplex PCR, yet TCRdb's version contains in-frame clones alone and is incomplete. The sample gives 2 million to 3 million clones, roughly 93% of which show up once; about 0.38% is in the top ten. The CDR3 is made up of 16 amino acids. V lost 4 bases to trimming and J lost 2 bases; unmatched junction nucleotides: 4. Germline CDR1 is SGHNT and CDR2 is YYREEE (reference sequence). The chain joins TRBV5-4 to TRBJ2-2, with 11 bases matching TRBD2. The specimen was naive CD4+ T cells from PBMCs. Subset described: CD45RA+ positively selected. This receptor was obtained from a man between 18 and 35 years old in good health. Some clones in this sample may be carry-over from other donors' samples. The CDR3 region is CASSRGTSGNTGELFF. CDR3 DNA: TGTGCCAGCAGCCGAGGGACTAGCGGAAACACCGGGGAGCTGTTTTTT.